These 2 T cell receptor beta chains came from one sample sequenced in a study of blood T cell repertoires in COVID-19. Clones were read by immunoSEQ multiplex PCR, and TCRdb kept only the in-frame ones, dropping some. The sample holds about 250,000 clones, 70% to 90% seen once. The sample was peripheral blood. These receptors originate from a woman aged 25 to 39 with COVID-19, enrolled during active disease.

The V and J genes are TRBV19 and TRBJ1-4; no reliable D call. Trimming took 8 bases from V and 3 from J, leaving 16 bases between them. The CDR3 is made up of 15 amino acids. Germline V gives CDR1 LNHDA, CDR2 SQIVND (reference sequence). The CDR3 region is CASHPRLEPNEKLFF. The CDR3 DNA sequence: TGTGCCAGTCACCCACGACTGGAACCTAATGAAAAACTGTTTTTT.

The CDR3 loop reads CASSVGGREAGYTF. The CDR3 DNA reads TGTGCCAGCAGCGTAGGAGGCAGGGAGGCTGGCTACACCTTC. The J gene is TRBJ1-2, the V gene TRBV9; tentatively, D is TRBD1 (5 bases). CDR3 size: 14 residues. Trimming took 0 bases from V and 7 from J, leaving 13 bases between them. CDR1 and CDR2 (germline): SGDLS, YYNGEE.